This TCR beta chain was found in a study of blood T cell repertoires in COVID-19. Study at large: Samples of COVID-19 (acute and convalescent) were obtained from the United States, Italy and Spain. T cells, B-cell-depleted T cells, or PBMCs provided the cDNA or gDNA that served as material.

With 4 bases clipped from V and 7 bases from J, the junction kept 5 bases outside the gene matches. This CDR3 region has 14 residues. Per the germline V gene, CDR1 is SGHNT and CDR2 is YYREEE (reference sequence). In the source study's methods: Reference gene primer amplification yielded estimated nucleated cell counts. The repertoire was sequenced with immunoSEQ multiplex PCR; TCRdb's copy has only in-frame clones and lacks some. V and J calls and clone size are as listed in that table; D and trimming were resolved from the DNA. The table has approximately 140,000 clones, approximately 85% seen once. There are a few counts of this clone.

The sequenced sample was peripheral blood. V gene TRBV5-4 combines with J gene TRBJ1-6; 7 nucleotides agree with TRBD1. The clonotype comes from a woman in her sixties or seventies with COVID-19, enrolled during active disease. The CDR3 region is CASSQQGLNSPLHF. DNA of the CDR3: TGTGCCAGCAGCCAACAGGGGTTGAATTCACCCCTCCACTTT.